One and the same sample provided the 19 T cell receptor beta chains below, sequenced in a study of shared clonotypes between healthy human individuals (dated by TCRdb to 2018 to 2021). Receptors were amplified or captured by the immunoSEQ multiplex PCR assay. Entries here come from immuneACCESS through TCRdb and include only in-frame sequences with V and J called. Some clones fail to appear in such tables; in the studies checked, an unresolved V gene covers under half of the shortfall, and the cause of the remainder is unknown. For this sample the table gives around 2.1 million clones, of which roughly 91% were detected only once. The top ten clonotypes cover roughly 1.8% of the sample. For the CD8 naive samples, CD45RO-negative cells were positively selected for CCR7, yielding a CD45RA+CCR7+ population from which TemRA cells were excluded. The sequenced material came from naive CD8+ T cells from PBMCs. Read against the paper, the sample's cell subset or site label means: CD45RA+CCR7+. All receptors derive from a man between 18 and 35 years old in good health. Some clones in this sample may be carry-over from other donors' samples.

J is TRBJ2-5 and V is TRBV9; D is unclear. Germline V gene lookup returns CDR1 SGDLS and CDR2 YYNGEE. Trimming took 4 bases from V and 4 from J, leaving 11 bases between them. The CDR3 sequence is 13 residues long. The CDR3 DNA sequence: TGTGCCAGCAGCCCTTCGAGAGGAGAGACCCAGTACTTC. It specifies CASSPSRGETQYF.

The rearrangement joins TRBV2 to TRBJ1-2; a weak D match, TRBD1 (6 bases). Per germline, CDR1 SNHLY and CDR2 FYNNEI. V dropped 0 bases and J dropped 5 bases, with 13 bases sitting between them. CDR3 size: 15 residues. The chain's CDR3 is CASSEALGGSYGYTF. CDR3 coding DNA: TGTGCCAGCAGTGAAGCGCTAGGGGGGTCGTATGGCTACACCTTC.

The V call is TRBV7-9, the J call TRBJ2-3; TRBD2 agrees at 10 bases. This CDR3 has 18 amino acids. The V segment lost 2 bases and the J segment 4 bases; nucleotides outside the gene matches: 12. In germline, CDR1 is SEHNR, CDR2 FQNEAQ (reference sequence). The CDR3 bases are TGTGCCAGCAGCTTACCCCCACTAGCGGGGCCGACGGCAGATACGCAGTATTTT. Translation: CASSLPPLAGPTADTQYF.

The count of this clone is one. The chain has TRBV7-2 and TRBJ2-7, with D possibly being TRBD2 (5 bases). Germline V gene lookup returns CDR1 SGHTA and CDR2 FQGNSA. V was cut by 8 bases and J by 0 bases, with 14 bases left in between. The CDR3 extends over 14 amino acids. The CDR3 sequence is CASGFGDSSYEQYF. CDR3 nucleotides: TGTGCCAGCGGGTTCGGGGATAGCTCCTACGAGCAGTACTTC. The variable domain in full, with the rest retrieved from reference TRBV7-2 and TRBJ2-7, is GAGVSQSPSNKVTEKGKDVELRCDPISGHTALYWYRQSLGQGLEFLIYFQGNSAPDKSGLPSDRFSAERTGGSVSTLTIQRTQQEDSAVYLCASGFGDSSYEQYFGPGTRLTVT.

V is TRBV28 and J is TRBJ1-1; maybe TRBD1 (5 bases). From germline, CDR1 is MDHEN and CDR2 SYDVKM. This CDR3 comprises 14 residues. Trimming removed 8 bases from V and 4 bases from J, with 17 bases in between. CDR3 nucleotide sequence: TGTGCCAGCGAACCCTACAGGATCGGCACTGAAGCTTTCTTT. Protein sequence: CASEPYRIGTEAFF.

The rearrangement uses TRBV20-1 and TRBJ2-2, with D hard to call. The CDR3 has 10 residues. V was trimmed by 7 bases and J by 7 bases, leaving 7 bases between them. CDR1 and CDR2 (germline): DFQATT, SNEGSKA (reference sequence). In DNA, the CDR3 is TGCAGTGTACCCTTCGGGGAGCTGTTTTTT. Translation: CSVPFGELFF.

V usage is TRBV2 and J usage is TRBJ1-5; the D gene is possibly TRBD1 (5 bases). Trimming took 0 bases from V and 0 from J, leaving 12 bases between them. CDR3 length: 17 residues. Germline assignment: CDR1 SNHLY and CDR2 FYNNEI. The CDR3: CASSEAWGGNSNQPQHF. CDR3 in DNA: TGTGCCAGCAGTGAAGCGTGGGGGGGGAATAGCAATCAGCCCCAGCATTTT. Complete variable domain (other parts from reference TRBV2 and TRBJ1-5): EPEVTQTPSHQVTQMGQEVILRCVPISNHLYFYWYRQILGQKVEFLVSFYNNEISEKSEIFDDQFSVERPDGSNFTLKIRSTKLEDSAMYFCASSEAWGGNSNQPQHFGDGTRLSIL.

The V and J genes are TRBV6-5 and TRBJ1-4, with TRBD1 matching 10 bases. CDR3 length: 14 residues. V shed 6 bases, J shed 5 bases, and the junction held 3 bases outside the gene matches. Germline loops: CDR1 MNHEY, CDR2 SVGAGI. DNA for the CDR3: TGTGCCAGCAGCCCGGGACAGGGGAATGAAAAACTGTTTTTT. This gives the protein CASSPGQGNEKLFF.

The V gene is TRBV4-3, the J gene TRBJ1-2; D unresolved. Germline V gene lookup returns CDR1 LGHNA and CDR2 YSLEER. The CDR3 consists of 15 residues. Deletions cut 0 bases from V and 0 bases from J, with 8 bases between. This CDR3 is CASSQEGPANYGYTF. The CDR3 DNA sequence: TGCGCCAGCAGCCAAGAGGGTCCCGCTAACTATGGCTACACCTTC.

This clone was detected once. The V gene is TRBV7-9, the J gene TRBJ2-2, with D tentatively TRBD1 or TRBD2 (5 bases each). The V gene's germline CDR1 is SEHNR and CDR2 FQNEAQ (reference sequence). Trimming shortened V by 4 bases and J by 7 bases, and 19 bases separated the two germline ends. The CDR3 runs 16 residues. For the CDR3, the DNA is TGTGCCAGCAGCTCATTACAGTGGGGGAGTGTCGGGGAGCTGTTTTTT. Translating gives CASSSLQWGSVGELFF. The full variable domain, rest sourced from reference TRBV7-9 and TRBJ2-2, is DTGVSQNPRHKITKRGQNVTFRCDPISEHNRLYWYRQTLGQGPEFLTYFQNEAQLEKSRLLSDRFSAERPKGSFSTLEIQRTEQGDSAMYLCASSSLQWGSVGELFFGEGSRLTVL.

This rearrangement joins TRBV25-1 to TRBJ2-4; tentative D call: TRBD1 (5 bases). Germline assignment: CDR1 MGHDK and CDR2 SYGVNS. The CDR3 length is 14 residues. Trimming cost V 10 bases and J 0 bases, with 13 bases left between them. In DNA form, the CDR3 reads TGTGCCACCCAGGGCAAAGGAGCCAAAAACATTCAGTACTTC. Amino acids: CATQGKGAKNIQYF. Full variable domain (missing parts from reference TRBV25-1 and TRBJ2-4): EADIYQTPRYLVIGTGKKITLECSQTMGHDKMYWYQQDPGMELHLIHYSYGVNSTEKGDLSSESTVSRIRTEHFPLTLESARPSHTSQYLCATQGKGAKNIQYFGAGTRLSVL.

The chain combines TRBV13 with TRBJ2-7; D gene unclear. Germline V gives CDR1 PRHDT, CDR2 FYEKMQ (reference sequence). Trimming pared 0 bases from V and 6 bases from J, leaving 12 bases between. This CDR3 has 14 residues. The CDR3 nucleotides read TGTGCCAGCAGCTTAGGCCCCTTGGCCCGCGAGCAGTACTTC. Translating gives CASSLGPLAREQYF.

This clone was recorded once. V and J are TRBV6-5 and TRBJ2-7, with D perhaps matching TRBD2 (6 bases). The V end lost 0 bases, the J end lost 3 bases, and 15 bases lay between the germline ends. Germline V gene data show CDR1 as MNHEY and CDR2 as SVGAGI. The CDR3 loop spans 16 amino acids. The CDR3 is CASSYSWGPGVYEQYF. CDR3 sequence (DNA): TGTGCCAGCAGTTACTCTTGGGGCCCGGGGGTCTACGAGCAGTACTTC.

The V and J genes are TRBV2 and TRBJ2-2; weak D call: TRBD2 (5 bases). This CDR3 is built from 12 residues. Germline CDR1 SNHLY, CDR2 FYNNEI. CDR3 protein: CVGGGNTGELFF. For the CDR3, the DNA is TGTGTCGGAGGCGGAAACACCGGGGAGCTGTTTTTT.

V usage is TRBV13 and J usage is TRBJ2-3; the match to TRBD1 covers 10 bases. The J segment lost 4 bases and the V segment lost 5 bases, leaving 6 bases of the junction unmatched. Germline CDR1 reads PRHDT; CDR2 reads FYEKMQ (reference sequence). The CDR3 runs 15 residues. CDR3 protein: CASSRAGQGSDTQYF. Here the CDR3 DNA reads TGTGCCAGCAGCCGCGCGGGACAGGGGTCAGATACGCAGTATTTT.

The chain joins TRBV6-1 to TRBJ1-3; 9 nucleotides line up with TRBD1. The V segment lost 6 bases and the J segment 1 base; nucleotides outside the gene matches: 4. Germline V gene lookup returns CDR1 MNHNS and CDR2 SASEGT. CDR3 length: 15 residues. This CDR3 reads CASSPDRGSGNTIYF. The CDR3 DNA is TGTGCCAGCAGCCCAGACAGGGGGTCTGGAAACACCATATATTTT.

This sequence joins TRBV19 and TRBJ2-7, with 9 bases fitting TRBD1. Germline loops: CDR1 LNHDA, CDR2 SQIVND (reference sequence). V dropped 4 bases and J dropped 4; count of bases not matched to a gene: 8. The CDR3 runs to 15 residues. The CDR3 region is CASSTGQGVEYEQYF. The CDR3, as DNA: TGTGCCAGTAGTACGGGACAGGGAGTAGAGTACGAGCAGTACTTC.

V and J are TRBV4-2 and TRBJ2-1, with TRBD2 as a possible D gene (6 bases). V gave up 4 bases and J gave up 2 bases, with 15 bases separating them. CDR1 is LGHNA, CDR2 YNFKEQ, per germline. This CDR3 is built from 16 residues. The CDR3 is CASSPPASAPYNEQFF. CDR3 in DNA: TGTGCCAGCAGCCCCCCGGCTAGCGCACCCTACAATGAGCAGTTCTTC.

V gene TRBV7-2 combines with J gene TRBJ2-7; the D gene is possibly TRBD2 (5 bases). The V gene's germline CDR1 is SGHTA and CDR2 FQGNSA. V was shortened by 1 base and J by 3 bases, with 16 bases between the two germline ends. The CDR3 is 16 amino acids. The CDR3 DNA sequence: TGTGCCAGCAGCTTAGGAATAGCGAGCGGTTTCTACGAGCAGTACTTC. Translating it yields CASSLGIASGFYEQYF.